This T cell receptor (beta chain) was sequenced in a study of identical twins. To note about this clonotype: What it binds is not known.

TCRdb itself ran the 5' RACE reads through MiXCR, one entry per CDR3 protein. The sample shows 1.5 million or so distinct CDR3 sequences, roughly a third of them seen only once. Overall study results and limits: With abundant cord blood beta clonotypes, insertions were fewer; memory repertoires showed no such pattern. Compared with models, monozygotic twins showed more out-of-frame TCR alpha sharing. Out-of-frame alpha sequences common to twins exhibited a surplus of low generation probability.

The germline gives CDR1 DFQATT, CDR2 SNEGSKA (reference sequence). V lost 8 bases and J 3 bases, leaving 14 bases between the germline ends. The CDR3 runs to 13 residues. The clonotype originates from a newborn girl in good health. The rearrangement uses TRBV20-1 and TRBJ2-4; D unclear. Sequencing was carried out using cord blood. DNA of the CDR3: TGCAGTCAATCAACTTCAGTCAAAAACATTCAGTACTTC. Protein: CSQSTSVKNIQYF.